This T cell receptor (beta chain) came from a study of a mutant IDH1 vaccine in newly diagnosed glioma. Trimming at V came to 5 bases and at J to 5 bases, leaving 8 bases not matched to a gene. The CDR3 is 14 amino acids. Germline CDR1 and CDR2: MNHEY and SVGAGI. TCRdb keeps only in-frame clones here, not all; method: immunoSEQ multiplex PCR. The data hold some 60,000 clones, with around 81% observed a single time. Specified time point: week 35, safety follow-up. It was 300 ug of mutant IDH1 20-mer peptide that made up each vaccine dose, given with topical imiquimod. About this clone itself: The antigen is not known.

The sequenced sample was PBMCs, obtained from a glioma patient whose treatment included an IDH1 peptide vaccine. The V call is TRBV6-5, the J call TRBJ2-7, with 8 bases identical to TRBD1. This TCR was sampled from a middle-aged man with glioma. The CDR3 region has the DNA TGTGCCAGCAGTGCAAGGACAGGGAAGGACGAGCAGTACTTC. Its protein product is CASSARTGKDEQYF.